Listed below are T cell receptor beta chains from one sample, sequenced in a study of T cell repertoires in cytomegalovirus infection. TCRdb re-called the reads through MiXCR, storing one row per CDR3 protein. Of more than 55,000 distinct CDR3 sequences listed, 20% to 25% are singletons. No antigens are known for them. The sample consisted of CD8+ T cells from cultured PBMCs, taken from culture after CMV antigen stimulation. The receptors shown here come from a human donor in good health (CMV status not recorded). Some clones in this sample may be carry-over from other donors' samples. CDR3s leave out the opening cysteine and the closing phenylalanine or tryptophan.

v_gene,j_gene,CDR3aa
TRBV7-2,TRBJ1-4,ASSMTGTYNEKLF
TRBV27,TRBJ1-1,ASASEGYMNTEAF
TRBV7-8,TRBJ2-3,ASRPSGSTDTQY
TRBV11-2,TRBJ1-2,ASSLEEGNGYT
TRBV27,TRBJ2-3,ASSQGTSGGPWTQY
TRBV7-9,TRBJ2-1,ASSSPRQGTYNEQF
TRBV27,TRBJ1-5,ASSYMNQPQH
TRBV7-2,TRBJ1-4,ASSLGTDTTEKLF
TRBV2,TRBJ1-2,AIKDPSDGYT
TRBV12-3/TRBV12-4,TRBJ2-7,ASSGAAGPSYEQY
TRBV7-2,TRBJ1-1,ASSLADRINTEAF
TRBV27,TRBJ1-2,ASSLYRFGGTCCYGYT
TRBV19,TRBJ1-1,ASNRRGNTEAF
TRBV7-6,TRBJ2-1,ASGLAGAYNEQF
TRBV15,TRBJ2-7,ATSRAVAGSYEQY
TRBV6-2/TRBV6-3,TRBJ2-5,ASSYRRAAQETQY
TRBV13,TRBJ2-7,ASSLAGDPYEQY
TRBV4-1,TRBJ1-6,ASSQDQGANSPLH
TRBV29-1,TRBJ1-3,SVEDGEGGNTIY
TRBV7-2,TRBJ2-2,ASSFVIRQGGTGELF
TRBV30,TRBJ1-1,AWSRDTEAF
TRBV27,TRBJ1-1,ASSRNTEAF
TRBV7-9,TRBJ1-6,ASSPKGEASYSPLH
TRBV15,TRBJ2-3,ATGQGANTDTQY
TRBV7-6,TRBJ2-6,ASSSGLGANGLT
TRBV6-1,TRBJ2-7,ASSEGRIYEQY
TRBV6-5,TRBJ1-1,ASSTSPGLNTEAF
TRBV7-2,TRBJ1-1,ASSETGLGEAF
TRBV4-1,TRBJ2-7,ASSQGGDRVTYEQY
TRBV11-2,TRBJ1-2,ASSPGGNYGYT
TRBV7-9,TRBJ1-2,ASSLGPGTGLGYT
TRBV7-9,TRBJ2-3,ASSLRSGTDTQY
TRBV9,TRBJ2-1,ASSHPFETSGGAQEQF
TRBV4-1,TRBJ2-3,ASSHGLADTQY
TRBV4-1,TRBJ1-1,ASSAWSEAF
TRBV6-6,TRBJ1-5,ASSYPWTGDQPQH
TRBV2,TRBJ2-7,ASSELASYEQY
TRBV14,TRBJ1-2,ASSQEEGPPYGYT
TRBV7-6,TRBJ1-6,ASSQGGGGSPLH
TRBV5-4,TRBJ1-1,ASSFQGNTEAF
TRBV6-2/TRBV6-3,TRBJ1-1,ASRHTGGWSTEAF
TRBV7-6,TRBJ1-1,ASSLGGDINTEAF
TRBV11-2,TRBJ1-1,ASSPTGTVMNTEAF
TRBV10-3,TRBJ1-4,AISDPGQLNEKLF
TRBV20-1,TRBJ1-5,SARGSRANNQPQH
TRBV4-1,TRBJ2-5,ASSLGTDGETQY
TRBV27,TRBJ2-3,ASSLAPPPDTQY
TRBV7-2,TRBJ2-1,ASSLSRAYYNEQF
TRBV11-2,TRBJ2-1,ASSPGSEQF
TRBV11-2,TRBJ2-1,ASSLGLRGEYNEQF
TRBV7-8,TRBJ2-1,ASSPGGVDEQF
TRBV4-3,TRBJ2-1,ASSQAEGNEQF
TRBV4-1,TRBJ2-3,ASSQTQGLTDTQY
TRBV6-1,TRBJ1-5,ASTNGHYSNQPQH
TRBV19,TRBJ1-5,ASSGTVNQPQH
TRBV11-3,TRBJ2-1,ASSSGRVGQDEQF
TRBV7-9,TRBJ1-4,ASSDNEGSVNEKLF
TRBV5-4,TRBJ1-4,ASRDGSNQKLF
TRBV11-2,TRBJ2-2,ASSLAGANTGELF
TRBV6-8,TRBJ1-2,ASSFYPTESYGYT